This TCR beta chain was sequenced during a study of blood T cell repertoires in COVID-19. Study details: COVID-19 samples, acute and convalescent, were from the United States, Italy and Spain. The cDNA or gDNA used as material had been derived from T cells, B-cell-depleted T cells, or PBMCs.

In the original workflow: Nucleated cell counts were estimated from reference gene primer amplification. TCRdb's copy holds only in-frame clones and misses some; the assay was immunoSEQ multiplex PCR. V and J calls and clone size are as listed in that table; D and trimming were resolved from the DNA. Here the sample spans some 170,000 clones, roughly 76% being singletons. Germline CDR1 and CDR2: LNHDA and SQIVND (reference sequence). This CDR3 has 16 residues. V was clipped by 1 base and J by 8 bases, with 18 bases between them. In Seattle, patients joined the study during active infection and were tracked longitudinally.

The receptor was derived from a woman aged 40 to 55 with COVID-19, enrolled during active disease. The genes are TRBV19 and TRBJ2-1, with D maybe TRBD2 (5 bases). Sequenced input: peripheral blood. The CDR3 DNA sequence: TGTGCCAGTAGTATAGCCGGGAAAATCTTTTCATATGAGCAGTTCTTC. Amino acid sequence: CASSIAGKIFSYEQFF.